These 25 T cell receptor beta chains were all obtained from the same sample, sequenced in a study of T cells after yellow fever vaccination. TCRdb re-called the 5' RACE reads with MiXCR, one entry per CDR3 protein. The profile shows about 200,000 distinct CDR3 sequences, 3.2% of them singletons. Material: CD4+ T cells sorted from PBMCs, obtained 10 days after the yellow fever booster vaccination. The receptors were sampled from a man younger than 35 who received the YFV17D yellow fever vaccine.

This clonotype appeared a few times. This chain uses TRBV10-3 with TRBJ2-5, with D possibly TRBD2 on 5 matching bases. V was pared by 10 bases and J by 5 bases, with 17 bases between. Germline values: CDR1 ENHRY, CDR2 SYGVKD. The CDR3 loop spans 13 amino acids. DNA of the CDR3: TGTGCCACCCTAGCAGGTAACCGGGAGACCCAGTACTTC. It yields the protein CATLAGNRETQYF.

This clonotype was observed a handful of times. For the CDR3, the DNA is TGTGCCAGCAGTCGGGGGGGCACAGCGGATGAGCAGTTCTTC. Its translation: CASSRGGTADEQFF. This chain uses TRBV25-1 with TRBJ2-1, with TRBD2 identical over 8 bases. The V gene's germline CDR1 is MGHDK and CDR2 SYGVNS. The ends lost 5 bases at V and 8 bases at J; junction bases unmatched: 8. The CDR3 runs to 14 residues.

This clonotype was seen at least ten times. CDR3 sequence: CASSLDRAGPGELFF. For the CDR3, the DNA is TGCGCCAGCAGCTTGGATCGGGCGGGGCCCGGGGAGCTGTTTTTT. V usage is TRBV5-1 and J usage is TRBJ2-2; D perhaps matches TRBD2 (6 bases). The CDR3 sequence is 15 residues long. The V gene's germline CDR1 is SGHRS and CDR2 YFSETQ. V was trimmed by 0 bases and J by 6 bases, leaving 12 bases between them.

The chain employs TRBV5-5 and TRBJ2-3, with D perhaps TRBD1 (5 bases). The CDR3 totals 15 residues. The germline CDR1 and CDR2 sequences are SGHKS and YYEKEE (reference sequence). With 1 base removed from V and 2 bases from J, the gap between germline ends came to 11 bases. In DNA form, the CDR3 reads TGTGCCAGCAGCTTGATTTACAGGAACACAGATACGCAGTATTTT. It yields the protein CASSLIYRNTDTQYF.

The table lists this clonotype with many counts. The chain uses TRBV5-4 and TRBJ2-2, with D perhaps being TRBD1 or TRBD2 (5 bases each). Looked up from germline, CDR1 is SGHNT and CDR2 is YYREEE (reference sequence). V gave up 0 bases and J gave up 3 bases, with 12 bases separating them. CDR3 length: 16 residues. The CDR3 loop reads CASSLGRGADTGELFF. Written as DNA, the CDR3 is TGTGCCAGCAGCTTGGGACGGGGCGCGGACACCGGGGAGCTGTTTTTT.

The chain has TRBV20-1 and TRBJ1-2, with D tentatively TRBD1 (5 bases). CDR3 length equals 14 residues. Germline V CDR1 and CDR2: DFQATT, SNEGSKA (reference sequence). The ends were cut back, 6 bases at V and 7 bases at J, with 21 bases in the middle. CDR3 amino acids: CSAPQGGWGGGYTF. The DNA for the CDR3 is TGCAGTGCCCCCCAGGGTGGTTGGGGGGGTGGCTACACCTTC.

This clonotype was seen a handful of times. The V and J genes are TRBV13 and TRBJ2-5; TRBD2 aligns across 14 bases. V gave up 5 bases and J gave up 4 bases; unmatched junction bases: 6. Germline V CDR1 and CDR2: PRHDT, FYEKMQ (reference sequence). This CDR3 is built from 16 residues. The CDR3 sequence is CASSIQTSGGAETQYF. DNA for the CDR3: TGTGCCAGCAGCATCCAGACTAGCGGGGGGGCAGAGACCCAGTACTTC.

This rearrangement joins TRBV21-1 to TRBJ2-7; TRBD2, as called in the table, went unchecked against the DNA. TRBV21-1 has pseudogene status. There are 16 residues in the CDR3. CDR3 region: CASSKRARGGRREQYV. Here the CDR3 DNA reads TGTGCCAGCAGCAAAAGGGCGCGGGGGGGCCGTCGCGAGCAGTACGTC.

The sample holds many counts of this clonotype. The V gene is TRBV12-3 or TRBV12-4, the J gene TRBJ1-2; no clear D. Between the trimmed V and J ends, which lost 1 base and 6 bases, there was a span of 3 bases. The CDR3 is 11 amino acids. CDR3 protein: CASSLVNGYTF. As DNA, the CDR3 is TGTGCCAGCAGTTTAGTCAATGGCTACACCTTC.

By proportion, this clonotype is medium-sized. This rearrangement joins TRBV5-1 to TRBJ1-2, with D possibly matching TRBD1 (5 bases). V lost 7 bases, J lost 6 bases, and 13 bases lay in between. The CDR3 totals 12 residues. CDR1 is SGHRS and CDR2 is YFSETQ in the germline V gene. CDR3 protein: CASSRTPDGYTF. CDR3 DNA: TGCGCCAGCTCGAGGACACCTGATGGCTACACCTTC. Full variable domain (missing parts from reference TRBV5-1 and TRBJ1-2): KAGVTQTPRYLIKTRGQQVTLSCSPISGHRSVSWYQQTPGQGLQFLFEYFSETQRNKGNFPGRFSGRQFSNSRSEMNVSTLELGDSALYLCASSRTPDGYTFGSGTRLTVV.

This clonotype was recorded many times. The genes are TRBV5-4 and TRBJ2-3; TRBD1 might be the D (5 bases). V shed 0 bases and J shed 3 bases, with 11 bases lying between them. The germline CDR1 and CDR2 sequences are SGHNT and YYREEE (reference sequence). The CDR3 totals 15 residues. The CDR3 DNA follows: TGTGCCAGCAGCTTGGCGGCAGGGCTAACAGATACGCAGTATTTT. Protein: CASSLAAGLTDTQYF.

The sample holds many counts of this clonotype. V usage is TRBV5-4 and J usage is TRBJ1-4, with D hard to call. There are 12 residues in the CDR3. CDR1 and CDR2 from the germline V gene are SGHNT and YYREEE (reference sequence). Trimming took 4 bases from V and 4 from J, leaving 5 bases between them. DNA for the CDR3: TGTGCCAGCAGCCTGCTTAATGAAAAACTGTTTTTT. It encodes CASSLLNEKLFF.

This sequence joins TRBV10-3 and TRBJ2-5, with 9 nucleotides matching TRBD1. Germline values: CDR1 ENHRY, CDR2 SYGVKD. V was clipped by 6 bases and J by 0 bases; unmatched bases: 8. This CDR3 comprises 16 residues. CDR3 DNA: TGTGCCATCAGCGATCCGGACAGGGGATACCAAGAGACCCAGTACTTC. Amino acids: CAISDPDRGYQETQYF.

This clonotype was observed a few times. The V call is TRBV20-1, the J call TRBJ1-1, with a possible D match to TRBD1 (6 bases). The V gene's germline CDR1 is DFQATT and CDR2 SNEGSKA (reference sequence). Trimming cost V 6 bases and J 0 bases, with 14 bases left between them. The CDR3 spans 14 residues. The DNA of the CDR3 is TGCAGTGCAGGCACGGGGGGCGTGAACACTGAAGCTTTCTTT. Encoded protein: CSAGTGGVNTEAFF.

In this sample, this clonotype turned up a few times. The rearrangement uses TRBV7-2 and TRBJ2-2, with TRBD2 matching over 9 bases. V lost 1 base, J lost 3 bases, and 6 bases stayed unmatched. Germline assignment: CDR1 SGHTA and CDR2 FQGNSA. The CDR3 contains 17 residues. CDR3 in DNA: TGTGCCAGCAGCTTAGTTGGCGGGGGGGCCGACACCGGGGAGCTGTTTTTT. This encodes CASSLVGGGADTGELFF.

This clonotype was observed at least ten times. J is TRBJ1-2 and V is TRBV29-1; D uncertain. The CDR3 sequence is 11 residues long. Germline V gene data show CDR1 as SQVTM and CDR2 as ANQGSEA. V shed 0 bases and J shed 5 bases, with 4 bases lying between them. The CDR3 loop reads CSVEEGYGYTF. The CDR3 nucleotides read TGCAGCGTTGAAGAAGGGTATGGCTACACCTTC.

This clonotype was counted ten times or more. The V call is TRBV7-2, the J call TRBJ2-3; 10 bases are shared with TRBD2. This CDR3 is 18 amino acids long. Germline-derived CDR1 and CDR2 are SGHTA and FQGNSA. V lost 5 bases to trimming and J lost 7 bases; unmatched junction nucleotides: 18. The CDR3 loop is CASSPRAASGGLGNTQYF. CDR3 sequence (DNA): TGTGCCAGCAGCCCCAGGGCGGCTAGCGGGGGCCTGGGAAATACGCAGTATTTT.

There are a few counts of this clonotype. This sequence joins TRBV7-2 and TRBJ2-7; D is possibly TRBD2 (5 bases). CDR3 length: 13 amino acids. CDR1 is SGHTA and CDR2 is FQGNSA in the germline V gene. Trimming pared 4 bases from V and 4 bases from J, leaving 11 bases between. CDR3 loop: CASSSQRRYEQYF. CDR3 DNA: TGTGCCAGCAGCTCCCAACGGAGGTACGAGCAGTACTTC.

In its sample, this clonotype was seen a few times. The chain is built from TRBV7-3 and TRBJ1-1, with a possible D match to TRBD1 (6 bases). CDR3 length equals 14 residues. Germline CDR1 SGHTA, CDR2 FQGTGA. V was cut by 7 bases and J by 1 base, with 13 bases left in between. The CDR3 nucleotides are TGTGCCAGCACCATTGGGGGCGGGAACACTGAAGCTTTCTTT. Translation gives CASTIGGGNTEAFF.

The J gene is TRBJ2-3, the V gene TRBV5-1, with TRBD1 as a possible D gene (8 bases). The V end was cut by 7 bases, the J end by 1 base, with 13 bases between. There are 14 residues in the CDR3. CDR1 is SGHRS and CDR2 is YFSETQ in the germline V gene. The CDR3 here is CASQGAGGTDTQYF. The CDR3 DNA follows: TGCGCCAGCCAGGGGGCGGGAGGCACAGATACGCAGTATTTT. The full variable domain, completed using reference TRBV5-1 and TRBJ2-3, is KAGVTQTPRYLIKTRGQQVTLSCSPISGHRSVSWYQQTPGQGLQFLFEYFSETQRNKGNFPGRFSGRQFSNSRSEMNVSTLELGDSALYLCASQGAGGTDTQYFGPGTRLTVL.

In nucleotides, the CDR3 is TGTGCCAGCAGCTTCCTTTCCAGGGTGGAGACCCAGTACTTC. As protein: CASSFLSRVETQYF. The rearrangement uses TRBV7-8 and TRBJ2-5; weak D call: TRBD1 (5 bases). Trimming took 3 bases from V and 5 from J, leaving 13 bases between them. The CDR3 length is 14 residues. Germline V CDR1 and CDR2: SGHVS, FQNEAQ.

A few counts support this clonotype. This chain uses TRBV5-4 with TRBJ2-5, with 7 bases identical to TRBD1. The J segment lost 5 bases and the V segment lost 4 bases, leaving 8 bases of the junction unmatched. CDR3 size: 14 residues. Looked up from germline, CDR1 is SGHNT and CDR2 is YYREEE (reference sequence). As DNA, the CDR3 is TGTGCCAGCAGCCCTGAAGGGGGCAGGGAGACCCAGTACTTC. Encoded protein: CASSPEGGRETQYF.

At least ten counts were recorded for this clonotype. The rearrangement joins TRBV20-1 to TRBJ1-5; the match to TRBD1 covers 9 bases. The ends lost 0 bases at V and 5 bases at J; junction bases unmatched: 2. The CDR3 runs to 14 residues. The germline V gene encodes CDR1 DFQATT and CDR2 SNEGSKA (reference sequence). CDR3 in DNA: TGCAGTGCTAGAGACGGGGACAGGGATCAGCCCCAGCATTTT. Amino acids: CSARDGDRDQPQHF.

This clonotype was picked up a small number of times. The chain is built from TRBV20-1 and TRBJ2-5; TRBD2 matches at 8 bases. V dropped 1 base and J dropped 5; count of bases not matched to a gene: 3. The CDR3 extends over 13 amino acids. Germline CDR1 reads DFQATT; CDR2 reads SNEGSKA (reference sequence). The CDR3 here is CSARAGGVETQYF. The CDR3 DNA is TGCAGTGCTAGAGCGGGGGGGGTGGAGACCCAGTACTTC.

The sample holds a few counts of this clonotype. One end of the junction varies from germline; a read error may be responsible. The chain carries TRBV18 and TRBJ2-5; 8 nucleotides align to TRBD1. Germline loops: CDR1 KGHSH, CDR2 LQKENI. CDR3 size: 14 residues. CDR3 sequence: CASSPAASGTGSRW. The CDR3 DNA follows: TGTGCCAGCTCACCTGCAGCTTCTGGGACAGGCTCAAGGTGG.